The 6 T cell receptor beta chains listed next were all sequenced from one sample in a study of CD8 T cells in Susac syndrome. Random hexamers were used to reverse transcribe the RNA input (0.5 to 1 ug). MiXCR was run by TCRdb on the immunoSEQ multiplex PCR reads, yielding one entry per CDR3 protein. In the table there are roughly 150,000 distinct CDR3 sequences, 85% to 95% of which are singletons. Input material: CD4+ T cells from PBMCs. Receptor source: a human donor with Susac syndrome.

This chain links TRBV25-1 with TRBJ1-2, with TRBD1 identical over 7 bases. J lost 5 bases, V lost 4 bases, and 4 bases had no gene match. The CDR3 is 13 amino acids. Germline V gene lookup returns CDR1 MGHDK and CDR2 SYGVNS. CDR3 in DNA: TGTGCCAGCAGTGCAACAGGGGTTTATGGCTACACCTTC. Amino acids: CASSATGVYGYTF.

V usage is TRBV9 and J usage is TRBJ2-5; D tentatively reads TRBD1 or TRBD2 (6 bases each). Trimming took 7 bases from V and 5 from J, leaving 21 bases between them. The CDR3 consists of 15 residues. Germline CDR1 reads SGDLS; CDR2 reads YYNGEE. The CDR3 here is CASGPGEAGSETQYF. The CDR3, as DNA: TGTGCCAGCGGCCCAGGGGAGGCTGGGAGTGAGACCCAGTACTTC.

The CDR3 here is CASSFGEETQYF. In DNA, the CDR3 is TGTGCCAGCAGCTTTGGGGAAGAGACCCAGTACTTC. The chain has TRBV5-4 and TRBJ2-5; D is ambiguous. Trimming shortened V by 2 bases and J by 3 bases, and 5 bases separated the two germline ends. From germline, CDR1 is SGHNT and CDR2 YYREEE (reference sequence). The CDR3 is 12 residues long.

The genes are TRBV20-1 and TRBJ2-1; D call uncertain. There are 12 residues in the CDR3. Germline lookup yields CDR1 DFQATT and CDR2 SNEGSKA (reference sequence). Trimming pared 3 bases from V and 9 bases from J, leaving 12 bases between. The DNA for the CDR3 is TGCAGTGCTAGGGCGGTGAAGGGTGAGCAGTTCTTC. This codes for CSARAVKGEQFF.

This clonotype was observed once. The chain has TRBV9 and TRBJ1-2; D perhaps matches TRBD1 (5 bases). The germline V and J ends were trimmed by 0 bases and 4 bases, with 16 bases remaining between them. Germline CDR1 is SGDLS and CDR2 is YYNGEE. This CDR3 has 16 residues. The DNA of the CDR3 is TGTGCCAGCAGCGTAGCCAGAACAGGCGACTTCTATGGCTACACCTTC. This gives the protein CASSVARTGDFYGYTF.

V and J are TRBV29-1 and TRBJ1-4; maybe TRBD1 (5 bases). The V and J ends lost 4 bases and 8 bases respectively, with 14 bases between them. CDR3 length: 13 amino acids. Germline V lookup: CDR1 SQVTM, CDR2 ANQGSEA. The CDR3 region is CSVAPGRREKLFF. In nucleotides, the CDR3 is TGCAGCGTTGCTCCAGGGAGGCGAGAAAAACTGTTTTTT.